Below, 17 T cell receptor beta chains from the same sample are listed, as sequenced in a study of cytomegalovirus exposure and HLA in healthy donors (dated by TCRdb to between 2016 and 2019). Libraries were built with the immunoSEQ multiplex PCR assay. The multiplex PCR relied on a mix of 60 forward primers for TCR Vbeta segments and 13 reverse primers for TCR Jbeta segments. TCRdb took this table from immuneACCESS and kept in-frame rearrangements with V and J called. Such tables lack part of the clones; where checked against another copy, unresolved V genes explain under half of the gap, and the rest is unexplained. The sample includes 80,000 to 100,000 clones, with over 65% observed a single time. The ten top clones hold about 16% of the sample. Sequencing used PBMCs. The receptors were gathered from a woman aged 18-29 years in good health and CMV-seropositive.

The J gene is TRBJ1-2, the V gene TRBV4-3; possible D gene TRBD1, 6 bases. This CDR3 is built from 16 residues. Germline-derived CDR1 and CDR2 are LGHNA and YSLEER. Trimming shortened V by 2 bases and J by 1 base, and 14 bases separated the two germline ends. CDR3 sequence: CASSQQADSSNYGYTF. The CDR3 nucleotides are TGCGCCAGCAGCCAACAAGCGGACAGTAGTAACTATGGCTACACCTTC.

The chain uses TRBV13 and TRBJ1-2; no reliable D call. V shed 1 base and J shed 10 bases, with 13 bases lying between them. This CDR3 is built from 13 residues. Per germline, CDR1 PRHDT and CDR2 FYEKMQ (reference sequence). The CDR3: CASSLADLVDYTF. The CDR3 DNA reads TGTGCCAGCAGCTTAGCCGACTTAGTGGACTACACCTTC. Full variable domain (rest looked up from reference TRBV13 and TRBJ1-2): AAGVIQSPRHLIKEKRETATLKCYPIPRHDTVYWYQQGPGQDPQFLISFYEKMQSDKGSIPDRFSAQQFSDYHSELNMSSLELGDSALYFCASSLADLVDYTFGSGTRLTVV.

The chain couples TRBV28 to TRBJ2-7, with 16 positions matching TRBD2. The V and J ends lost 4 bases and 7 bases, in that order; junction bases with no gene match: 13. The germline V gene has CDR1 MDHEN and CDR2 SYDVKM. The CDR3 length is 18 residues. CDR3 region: CASSSSALGTSGREEQYF. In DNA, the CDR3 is TGTGCCAGCAGTTCTTCCGCCCTCGGGACTAGCGGGAGGGAAGAGCAGTACTTC. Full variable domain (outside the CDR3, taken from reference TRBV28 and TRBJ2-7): DVKVTQSSRYLVKRTGEKVFLECVQDMDHENMFWYRQDPGLGLRLIYFSYDVKMKEKGDIPEGYSVSREKKERFSLILESASTNQTSMYLCASSSSALGTSGREEQYFGPGTRLTVT.

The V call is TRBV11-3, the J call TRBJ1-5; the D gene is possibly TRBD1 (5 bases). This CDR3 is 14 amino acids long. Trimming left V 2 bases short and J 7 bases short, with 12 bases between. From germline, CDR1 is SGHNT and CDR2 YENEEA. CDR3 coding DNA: TGTGCCAGCAGCTTACCGCGTCCAGGGCAGCCCCAGCATTTT. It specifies CASSLPRPGQPQHF. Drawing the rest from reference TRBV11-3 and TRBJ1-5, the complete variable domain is EAGVVQSPRYKIIEKKQPVAFWCNPISGHNTLYWYLQNLGQGPELLIRYENEEAVDDSQLPKDRFSAERLKGVDSTLKIQPAELGDSAVYLCASSLPRPGQPQHFGDGTRLSIL.

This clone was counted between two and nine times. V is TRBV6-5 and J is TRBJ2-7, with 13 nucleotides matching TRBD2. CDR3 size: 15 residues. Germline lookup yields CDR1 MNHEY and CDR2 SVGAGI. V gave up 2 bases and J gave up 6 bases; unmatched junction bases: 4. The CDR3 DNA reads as TGTGCCAGCAGTTACCGGACTAGCGGGAGAAGCGAGCAGTACTTC. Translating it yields CASSYRTSGRSEQYF.

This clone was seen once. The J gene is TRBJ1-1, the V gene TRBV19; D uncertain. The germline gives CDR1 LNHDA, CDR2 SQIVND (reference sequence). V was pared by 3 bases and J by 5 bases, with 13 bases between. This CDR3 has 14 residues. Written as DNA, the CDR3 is TGTGCCAGTAGTATCGGCAGGTTCCGGACTGAAGCTTTCTTT. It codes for CASSIGRFRTEAFF. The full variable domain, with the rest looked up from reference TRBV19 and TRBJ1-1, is DGGITQSPKYLFRKEGQNVTLSCEQNLNHDAMYWYRQDPGQGLRLIYYSQIVNDFQKGDIAEGYSVSREKKESFPLTVTSAQKNPTAFYLCASSIGRFRTEAFFGQGTRLTVV.

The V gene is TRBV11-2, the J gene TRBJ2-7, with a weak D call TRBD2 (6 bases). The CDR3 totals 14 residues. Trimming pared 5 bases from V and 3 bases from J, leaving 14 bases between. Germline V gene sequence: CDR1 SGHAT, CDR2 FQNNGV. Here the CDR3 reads CASSDGGKDYEQYF. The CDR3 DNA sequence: TGTGCCAGCAGCGACGGGGGAAAGGACTACGAGCAGTACTTC.

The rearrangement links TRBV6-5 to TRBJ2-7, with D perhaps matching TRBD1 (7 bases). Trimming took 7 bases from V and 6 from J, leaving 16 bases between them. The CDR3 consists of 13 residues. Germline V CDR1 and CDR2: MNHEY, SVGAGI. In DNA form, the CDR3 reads TGTGCCAGCACCCAGGCGGGACAGCTCGAGCAGTACTTC. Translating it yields CASTQAGQLEQYF.

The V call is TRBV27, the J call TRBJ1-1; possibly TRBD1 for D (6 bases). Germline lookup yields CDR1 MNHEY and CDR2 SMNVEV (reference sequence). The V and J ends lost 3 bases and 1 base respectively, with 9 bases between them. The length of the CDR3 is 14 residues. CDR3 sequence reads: CASSFRTENTEAFF. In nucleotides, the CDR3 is TGTGCCAGCAGTTTCCGGACAGAGAACACTGAAGCTTTCTTT.

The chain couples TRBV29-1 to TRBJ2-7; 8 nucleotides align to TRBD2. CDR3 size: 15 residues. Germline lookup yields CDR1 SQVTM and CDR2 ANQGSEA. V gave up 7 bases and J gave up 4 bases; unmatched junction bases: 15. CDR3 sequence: CSAGGEEGREYEQYF. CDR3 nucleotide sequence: TGCAGCGCCGGGGGGGAGGAGGGGAGAGAGTACGAGCAGTACTTC.

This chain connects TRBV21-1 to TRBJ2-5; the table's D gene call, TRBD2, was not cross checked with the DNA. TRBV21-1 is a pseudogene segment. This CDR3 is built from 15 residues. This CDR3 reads CASSTGRERGETQYF. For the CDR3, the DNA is TGTGCCAGCAGCACCGGGCGGGAGCGGGGAGAGACCCAGTACTTC.

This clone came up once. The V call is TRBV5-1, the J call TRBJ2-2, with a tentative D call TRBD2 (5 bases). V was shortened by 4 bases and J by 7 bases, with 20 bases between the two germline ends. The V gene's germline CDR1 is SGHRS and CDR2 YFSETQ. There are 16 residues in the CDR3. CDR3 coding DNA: TGCGCCAGCAGCCCTGTTCCTGCTAGCTTAATCGGGGAGCTGTTTTTT. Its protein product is CASSPVPASLIGELFF.

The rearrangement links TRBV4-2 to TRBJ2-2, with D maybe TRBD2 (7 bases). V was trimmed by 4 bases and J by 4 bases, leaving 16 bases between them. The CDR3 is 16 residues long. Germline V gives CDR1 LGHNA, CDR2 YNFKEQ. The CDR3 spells CASSPHPGGVTGELFF. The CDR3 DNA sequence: TGTGCCAGCAGCCCACACCCGGGGGGCGTCACCGGGGAGCTGTTTTTT.

Here the CDR3 reads CASSEAVTGVYRNQPQHF. Here the CDR3 DNA reads TGTGCCAGCAGTGAAGCAGTAACAGGGGTTTATCGCAATCAGCCCCAGCATTTT. The V gene is TRBV6-1, the J gene TRBJ1-5; TRBD1 matches 7 bases. From germline, CDR1 is MNHNS and CDR2 SASEGT. CDR3 length equals 18 residues. V lost 0 bases to trimming and J lost 2 bases; unmatched junction nucleotides: 10.

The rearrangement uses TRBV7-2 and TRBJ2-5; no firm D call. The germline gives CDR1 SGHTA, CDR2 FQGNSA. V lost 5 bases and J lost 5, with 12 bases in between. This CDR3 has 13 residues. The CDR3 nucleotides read TGTGCCAGCAGCCCCCGGCCGCGGGAGACCCAGTACTTC. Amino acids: CASSPRPRETQYF.

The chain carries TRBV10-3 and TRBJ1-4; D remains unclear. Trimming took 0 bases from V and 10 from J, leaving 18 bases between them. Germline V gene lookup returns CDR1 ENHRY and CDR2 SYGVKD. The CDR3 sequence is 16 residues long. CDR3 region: CAISESFGSPPAKLFF. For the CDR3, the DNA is TGTGCCATCAGTGAGTCTTTCGGGTCCCCCCCGGCAAAACTGTTTTTT.

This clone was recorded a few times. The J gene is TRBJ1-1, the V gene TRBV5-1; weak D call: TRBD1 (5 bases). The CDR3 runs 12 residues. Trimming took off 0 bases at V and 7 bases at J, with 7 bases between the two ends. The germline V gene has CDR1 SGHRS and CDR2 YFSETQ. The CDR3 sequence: CASSLAGREAFF. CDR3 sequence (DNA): TGCGCCAGCAGCTTGGCAGGGCGTGAAGCTTTCTTT.